The next 25 T cell receptor beta chains were all read from a single sample in a study of Ad26.COV2.S vaccination and SARS-CoV-2 variants listed by TCRdb under 2021. The treatment or condition label on this specimen signifies: over 15 received Ad26.COV2.S at low or high dose, single or two shots; several received placebo; per-sample allocation not given. For vaccine and placebo recipients, the sequenced repertoires came from samples collected on day 63 after the first injection. Receptor amplification or capture employed the immunoSEQ multiplex PCR assay. Sourced from immuneACCESS, this table was stored by TCRdb with only in-frame sequences that have V and J called. A share of the clones is absent; for the studies checked, an unresolved V gene accounts for under half, and the remainder has no known explanation. The sample table shows about 380,000 clones, and roughly 80% are seen once. Almost 7.5% of the sample is held by the ten biggest clonotypes.

The specimen comprised peripheral blood, sampled in a trial of Ad26.COV2.S vaccine versus placebo. These receptors all come from a person between 18 and 65 years old who received the Ad26.COV2.S COVID-19 vaccine or a placebo.

This rearrangement joins TRBV7-6 to TRBJ2-7, with 10 nucleotides matching TRBD1. The CDR3 has 16 amino acids. CDR1 and CDR2 from the germline V gene are SGHVS and FNYEAQ. With V trimmed by 3 bases and J by 4 bases, 9 bases remained unmatched. Written as DNA, the CDR3 is TGTGCCAGCAGCTTCGGGGACAGGGGAGGAACTTACGAGCAGTACTTC. This encodes CASSFGDRGGTYEQYF.

The gene calls are TRBV6-6 and TRBJ1-2, with D possibly TRBD1 on 5 matching bases. V was trimmed by 7 bases and J by 8 bases, leaving 11 bases between them. CDR3 length: 11 residues. Germline V gives CDR1 MNHNY, CDR2 SVGAGI (reference sequence). CDR3 nucleotides: TGTGCCAGCACCCAGGGTGCGGGCTACACCTTC. Protein product: CASTQGAGYTF.

V gene TRBV2 combines with J gene TRBJ2-3; D unclear. Germline V lookup: CDR1 SNHLY, CDR2 FYNNEI. This CDR3 comprises 11 residues. V gave up 5 bases and J gave up 2 bases, with 2 bases separating them. This CDR3 reads CASSSTDTQYF. CDR3 coding DNA: TGTGCCAGCAGTTCCACAGATACGCAGTATTTT.

This chain connects TRBV4-1 to TRBJ2-7; the D gene is possibly TRBD1 (6 bases). CDR1 and CDR2 from the germline V gene are MGHRA and YSYEKL. With 1 base removed from V and 6 bases from J, the gap between germline ends came to 13 bases. This CDR3 spans 14 amino acids. CDR3 sequence: CASSQGDTPREQYF. The CDR3 bases are TGCGCCAGCAGCCAAGGGGACACCCCACGCGAGCAGTACTTC.

The rearrangement uses TRBV27 and TRBJ1-4; 8 bases are shared with TRBD1. The length of the CDR3 is 13 residues. CDR1 is MNHEY, CDR2 SMNVEV, per germline (reference sequence). After removal of 9 bases from V and 8 bases from J, the junction contained 8 bases not matched to a gene. CDR3 sequence (DNA): TGTGCCAGTGGGGGACAGGTGTGGGAAAAACTGTTTTTT. Translating it yields CASGGQVWEKLFF.

The V gene is TRBV5-1, the J gene TRBJ2-2; 9 bases map to TRBD2. This CDR3 has 16 residues. In germline, CDR1 is SGHRS, CDR2 YFSETQ. V was pared by 5 bases and J by 1 base, with 6 bases of the junction left unmatched. CDR3 sequence reads: CASSPRLAENTGELFF. CDR3 DNA sequence: TGCGCCAGCAGTCCCCGACTAGCGGAGAACACCGGGGAGCTGTTTTTT.

This clone has only one observation. The chain combines TRBV11-3 with TRBJ2-3; 7 bases are a match to TRBD2. The CDR3 is 16 residues long. The germline CDR1 and CDR2 sequences are SGHNT and YENEEA. V dropped 5 bases and J dropped 0; count of bases not matched to a gene: 8. The CDR3 sequence is CASSRGLESSTDTQYF. CDR3 DNA: TGTGCCAGCAGCCGCGGACTAGAGAGCAGCACAGATACGCAGTATTTT. The entire variable domain, with the rest obtained from reference TRBV11-3 and TRBJ2-3, is as follows: EAGVVQSPRYKIIEKKQPVAFWCNPISGHNTLYWYLQNLGQGPELLIRYENEEAVDDSQLPKDRFSAERLKGVDSTLKIQPAELGDSAVYLCASSRGLESSTDTQYFGPGTRLTVL.

For the CDR3, the DNA is TGTGCCAGCAGCCAGGGGACAGGAAATTCACCCCTCCACTTT. Its protein product is CASSQGTGNSPLHF. The chain combines TRBV2 with TRBJ1-6; 8 positions match TRBD1. The V segment lost 6 bases and the J segment 7 bases; nucleotides outside the gene matches: 5. CDR3 length: 14 residues. Germline V gene data show CDR1 as SNHLY and CDR2 as FYNNEI.

The chain carries TRBV4-1 and TRBJ1-6; possibly TRBD1 for D (6 bases). Germline V gene lookup returns CDR1 MGHRA and CDR2 YSYEKL. V was trimmed by 5 bases and J by 6 bases, leaving 11 bases between them. CDR3 length: 14 amino acids. The DNA for the CDR3 is TGCGCCAGCAGCTTAGGGGGGGTTAATTCACCCCTCCACTTT. Translated, it gives CASSLGGVNSPLHF.

This clone was counted only a few times. The CDR3 loop reads CAWRDQGQSAQHF. The CDR3 DNA reads TGTGCCTGGAGGGATCAAGGGCAGTCGGCCCAGCATTTT. The chain has TRBV30 and TRBJ1-5; no clear D gene. The CDR3 is 13 residues long. Trimming pared 3 bases from V and 11 bases from J, leaving 17 bases between. The germline V gene encodes CDR1 GTSNPN and CDR2 SVGIG (reference sequence). Based on the CDR3 plus reference TRBV30 and TRBJ1-5, the full variable domain is SQTIHQWPATLVQPVGSPLSLECTVEGTSNPNLYWYRQAAGRGLQLLFYSVGIGQISSEVPQNLSASRPQDRQFILSSKKLLLSDSGFYLCAWRDQGQSAQHFGDGTRLSIL.

This rearrangement joins TRBV7-6 to TRBJ2-5; 10 bases line up with TRBD1. CDR1 is SGHVS, CDR2 FNYEAQ, per germline. This CDR3 comprises 15 residues. Trimming at V came to 5 bases and at J to 1 base, leaving 4 bases not matched to a gene. The CDR3 protein is CASSPWTGGQETQYF. The CDR3 coding sequence is TGTGCCAGCAGCCCATGGACAGGGGGCCAAGAGACCCAGTACTTC.

The V and J genes are TRBV4-2 and TRBJ2-1, with D perhaps TRBD2 (6 bases). The germline V gene has CDR1 LGHNA and CDR2 YNFKEQ. The CDR3 runs 15 residues. Trimming pared 5 bases from V and 12 bases from J, leaving 23 bases between. The CDR3 region is CASSSGTQPSNTQFF. The CDR3 DNA reads as TGTGCCAGCAGCTCCGGGACTCAACCATCCAATACGCAGTTCTTC.

This chain uses TRBV7-9 with TRBJ2-7, with 7 positions matching TRBD2. Germline trimming cut 5 bases from V and 2 bases from J; bases unmatched to any gene: 9. CDR1 and CDR2 from the germline V gene are SEHNR and FQNEAQ (reference sequence). The CDR3 is made up of 15 amino acids. The CDR3 region is CASSLYPGGPYEQYF. In nucleotides, the CDR3 is TGTGCCAGCAGCCTATATCCGGGGGGTCCCTACGAGCAGTACTTC.

The chain couples TRBV3-1 (or the pseudogene TRBV3-2) to TRBJ1-6, with D unclear. In germline, CDR1 is LGHDT, CDR2 YNNKEL (reference sequence). This CDR3 has 13 residues. V lost 1 base, J lost 6 bases, and 4 bases lay in between. Written as DNA, the CDR3 is TGTGCCAGCAGCCAAGCCCGTAATTCACCCCTCCACTTT. Translation gives CASSQARNSPLHF.

This sequence joins TRBV6-2 or TRBV6-3 and TRBJ1-1; D is possibly TRBD1 (5 bases). The germline gives CDR1 MNHEY, CDR2 SVGEGT. Trimming stripped 6 bases from V and 5 bases from J, with 16 bases between. This CDR3 has 14 residues. CDR3 in DNA: TGTGCCAGCAGCCGGCACAGACGGGGGACTGAAGCTTTCTTT. Translated: CASSRHRRGTEAFF.

The chain has TRBV7-9 and TRBJ1-2; no firm D call. V was cut by 5 bases and J by 4 bases, with 20 bases left in between. CDR1 and CDR2 from the germline V gene are SEHNR and FQNEAQ (reference sequence). CDR3 length: 16 residues. CDR3 nucleotides: TGTGCCAGCAGCCCCCCCCCAACAGCACAAGGCTATGGCTACACCTTC. It is translated as CASSPPPTAQGYGYTF.

The rearrangement links TRBV30 to TRBJ2-6, with D possibly TRBD1 on 6 matching bases. The CDR3 length is 16 residues. Between the trimmed V and J ends, which lost 1 base and 4 bases, there was a span of 14 bases. CDR1 is GTSNPN and CDR2 is SVGIG in the germline V gene (reference sequence). The CDR3 protein is CAWSERGLYGANVLTF. In nucleotides, the CDR3 is TGTGCCTGGAGTGAGAGGGGGTTGTACGGGGCCAACGTCCTGACTTTC.

This chain joins TRBV6-5 and TRBJ2-7; 10 nucleotides agree with TRBD1. Germline V gives CDR1 MNHEY, CDR2 SVGAGI. The CDR3 is made up of 14 amino acids. After removal of 11 bases from V and 7 bases from J, the junction contained 14 bases not matched to a gene. The CDR3 DNA sequence: TGTGCCGGAGAGACAGGGGGCGCACATAGGGAGCAGTACTTC. It is translated as CAGETGGAHREQYF.

The chain couples TRBV5-1 to TRBJ2-7, with TRBD1 as a possible D gene (6 bases). Trimming removed 2 bases at V and 5 bases at J, with 14 bases between. Germline V CDR1 and CDR2: SGHRS, YFSETQ. The CDR3 runs 14 residues. For the CDR3, the DNA is TGCGCCAGCAGCTTACAGGGAACTAATGACGAGCAGTACTTC. It yields the protein CASSLQGTNDEQYF.

In its sample, this clone was seen once. The rearrangement uses TRBV9 and TRBJ1-4, with a weak D call TRBD1 (5 bases). V shed 4 bases and J shed 6 bases, with 16 bases lying between them. The CDR3 extends over 15 amino acids. Germline V lookup: CDR1 SGDLS, CDR2 YYNGEE. The CDR3 DNA reads TGTGCCAGCAGCCCCCGGGGGGTTTTGGATGAAAAACTGTTTTTT. Translated, it gives CASSPRGVLDEKLFF.

On this clone itself: The same CDR3 arises from other DNA sequences in this sample as well. The V call is TRBV6-1, the J call TRBJ2-1; D call uncertain. V was trimmed by 1 base and J by 4 bases, leaving 11 bases between them. This CDR3 is 15 amino acids long. The germline gives CDR1 MNHNS, CDR2 SASEGT. CDR3 coding DNA: TGTGCCAGCAGTGAAGGCAGGAAGGTTTACAATGAGCAGTTCTTC. Protein product: CASSEGRKVYNEQFF.

The chain combines TRBV27 with TRBJ1-1; D may be TRBD1 (6 bases). Germline lookup yields CDR1 MNHEY and CDR2 SMNVEV (reference sequence). This CDR3 has 14 amino acids. The germline V and J ends were trimmed by 3 bases and 4 bases, with 12 bases remaining between them. In DNA form, the CDR3 reads TGTGCCAGCAGTTTTGGCAGGGGAGTCACTGAAGCTTTCTTT. As protein: CASSFGRGVTEAFF.

Notes on this clone: This specimen includes other DNA sequences encoding the same CDR3. This chain joins TRBV6-5 and TRBJ2-6; no firm D call. Per the germline V gene, CDR1 is MNHEY and CDR2 is SVGAGI. Deletions cut 3 bases from V and 0 bases from J, with 6 bases between. The CDR3 contains 15 residues. CDR3 sequence (DNA): TGTGCCAGCAGTTATTCGAGCTCTGGGGCCAACGTCCTGACTTTC. This translates into CASSYSSSGANVLTF.

The V and J genes are TRBV5-1 and TRBJ1-2; D possibly corresponds to TRBD1 (5 bases). This CDR3 has 15 residues. Trimming took 1 base from V and 4 from J, leaving 14 bases between them. Per the germline V gene, CDR1 is SGHRS and CDR2 is YFSETQ. This CDR3 reads CASSLMSGGTYGYTF. As DNA, the CDR3 is TGCGCCAGCAGCTTGATGAGTGGGGGGACCTATGGCTACACCTTC.

V gene TRBV7-2 combines with J gene TRBJ2-7; weak D call: TRBD2 (6 bases). Germline-derived CDR1 and CDR2 are SGHTA and FQGNSA. Trimming cost V 5 bases and J 3 bases, with 17 bases left between them. This CDR3 contains 15 residues. The CDR3 here is CASSPGTGLGYEQYF. In DNA form, the CDR3 reads TGTGCCAGCAGCCCAGGGACTGGGTTGGGCTACGAGCAGTACTTC.